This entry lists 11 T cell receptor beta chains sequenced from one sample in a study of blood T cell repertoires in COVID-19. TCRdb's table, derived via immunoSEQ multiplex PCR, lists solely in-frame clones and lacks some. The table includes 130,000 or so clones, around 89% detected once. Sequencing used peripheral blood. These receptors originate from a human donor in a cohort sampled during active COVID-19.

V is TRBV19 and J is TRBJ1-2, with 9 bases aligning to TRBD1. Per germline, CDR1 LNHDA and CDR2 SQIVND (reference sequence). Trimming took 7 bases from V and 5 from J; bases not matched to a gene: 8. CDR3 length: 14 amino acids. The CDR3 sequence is CASTNRGPGYGYTF. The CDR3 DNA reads TGTGCCAGTACCAACAGGGGGCCGGGGTATGGCTACACCTTC.

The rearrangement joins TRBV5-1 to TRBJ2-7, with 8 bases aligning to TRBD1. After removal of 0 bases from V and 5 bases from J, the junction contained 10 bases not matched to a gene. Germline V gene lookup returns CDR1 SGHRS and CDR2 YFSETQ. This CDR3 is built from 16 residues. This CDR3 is CASSLAPDRAPHEQYF. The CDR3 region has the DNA TGCGCCAGCAGCTTGGCCCCGGACAGGGCCCCCCACGAGCAGTACTTC. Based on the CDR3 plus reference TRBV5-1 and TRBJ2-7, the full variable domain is KAGVTQTPRYLIKTRGQQVTLSCSPISGHRSVSWYQQTPGQGLQFLFEYFSETQRNKGNFPGRFSGRQFSNSRSEMNVSTLELGDSALYLCASSLAPDRAPHEQYFGPGTRLTVT.

The CDR3 coding sequence is TGTGCCAGCAGCCTCCAAAACACCGGGGAGCTGTTTTTT. Amino acids: CASSLQNTGELFF. The chain uses TRBV14 and TRBJ2-2; D remains ambiguous. V dropped 4 bases and J dropped 2 bases, with 5 bases sitting between them. The V gene's germline CDR1 is SGHDN and CDR2 FVKESK. This CDR3 is built from 13 residues.

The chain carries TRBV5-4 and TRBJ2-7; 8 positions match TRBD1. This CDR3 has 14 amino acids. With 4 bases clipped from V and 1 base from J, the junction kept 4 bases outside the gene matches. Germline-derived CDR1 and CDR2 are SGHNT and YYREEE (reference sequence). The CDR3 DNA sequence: TGTGCCAGCAGCCCCGGACAGGGATCCTACGAGCAGTACTTC. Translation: CASSPGQGSYEQYF.

The CDR3, as DNA: TGCAGCGTTGAAGGTTATGGTGGACTAGCGGGTAATGAGCAGTTCTTC. It specifies CSVEGYGGLAGNEQFF. The V call is TRBV29-1, the J call TRBJ2-1; TRBD2 aligns across 11 bases. CDR1 SQVTM and CDR2 ANQGSEA come from the germline V gene. CDR3 length: 16 amino acids. V lost 1 base and J lost 7; bases outside the gene matches: 9.

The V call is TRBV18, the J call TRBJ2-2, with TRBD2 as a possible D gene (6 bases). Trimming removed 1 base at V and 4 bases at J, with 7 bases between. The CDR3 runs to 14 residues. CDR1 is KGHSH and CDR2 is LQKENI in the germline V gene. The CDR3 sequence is CASSPQGGTGELFF. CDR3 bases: TGTGCCAGCTCACCACAGGGAGGCACCGGGGAGCTGTTTTTT.

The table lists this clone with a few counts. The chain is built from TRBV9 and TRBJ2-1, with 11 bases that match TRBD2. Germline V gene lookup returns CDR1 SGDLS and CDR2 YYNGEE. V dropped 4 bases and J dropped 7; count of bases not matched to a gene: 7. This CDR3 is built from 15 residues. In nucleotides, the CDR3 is TGTGCCAGCAGCCCAACTAGCGGGAGTGGAAATGAGCAGTTCTTC. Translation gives CASSPTSGSGNEQFF.

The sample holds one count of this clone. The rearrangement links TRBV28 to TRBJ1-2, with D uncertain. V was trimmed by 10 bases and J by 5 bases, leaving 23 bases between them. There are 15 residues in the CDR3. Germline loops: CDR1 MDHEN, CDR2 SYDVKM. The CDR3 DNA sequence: TGTGCCACCTCGTGGAGGAGCGTCCCCTTATATGGCTACACCTTC. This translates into CATSWRSVPLYGYTF.

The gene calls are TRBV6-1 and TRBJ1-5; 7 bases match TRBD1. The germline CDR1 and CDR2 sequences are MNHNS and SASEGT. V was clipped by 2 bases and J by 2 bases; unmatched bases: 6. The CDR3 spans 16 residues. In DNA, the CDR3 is TGTGCCAGCAGTGAATCGAGGGGGCGAGGCAATCAGCCCCAGCATTTT. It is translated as CASSESRGRGNQPQHF.

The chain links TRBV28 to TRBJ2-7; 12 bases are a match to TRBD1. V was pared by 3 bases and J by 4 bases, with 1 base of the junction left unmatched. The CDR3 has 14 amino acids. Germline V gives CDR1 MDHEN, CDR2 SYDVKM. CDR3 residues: CASSLGQGAYEQYF. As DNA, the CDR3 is TGTGCCAGCAGTTTGGGACAGGGGGCTTACGAGCAGTACTTC.

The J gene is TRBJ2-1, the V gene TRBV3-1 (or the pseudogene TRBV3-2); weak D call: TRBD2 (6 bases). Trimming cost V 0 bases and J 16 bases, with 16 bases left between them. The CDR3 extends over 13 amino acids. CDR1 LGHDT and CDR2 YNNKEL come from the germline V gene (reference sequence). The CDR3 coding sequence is TGTGCCAGCAGCCAAGATTGGAGGGGAAGGCATTTCTTC. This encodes CASSQDWRGRHFF.